This is a list of T cell receptor beta chains from one sample in a study of T cell responses to AZD1222 COVID-19 vaccine. Repertoires were generated with immunoSEQ multiplex PCR, while TCRdb's copy carries only in-frame clones and drops some. The table records some 150,000 clones, roughly nine tenths of them present only once. The sequencing used peripheral blood, collected on day 0 of AZD1222 vaccination. The receptors stem from an adult in good health. Both conserved end residues are part of each CDR3. Fields, in order: V gene, D gene, J gene, clone size, CDR3 protein, CDR3 DNA. The D gene is left open where the match is weak. The size of a clone is reported for some rows only, either as once, few or many, or as a class for expanded clones.

TRBV11-2	-	TRBJ2-1	-	CASSFFHNEQFF	TGTGCCAGCAGCTTCTTCCACAATGAGCAGTTCTTC
TRBV29-1	TRBD1	TRBJ1-1	-	CSPSQGLNTEAFF	TGCAGCCCTTCACAGGGGTTGAACACTGAAGCTTTCTTT
TRBV6-6	TRBD1	TRBJ2-5	-	CASSRPPGQGQETQYF	TGTGCCAGCAGTAGACCGCCGGGACAGGGGCAAGAGACCCAGTACTTC
TRBV3-1/TRBV3-2	-	TRBJ1-5	-	CASSQEQSASPQHF	TGTGCCAGCAGCCAAGAACAGTCTGCGTCGCCCCAGCATTTT
TRBV23-1	TRBD2	TRBJ2-7	-	CASSQSKASGDPPHEQYF	TGCGCCAGCAGTCAATCGAAGGCTAGCGGGGACCCTCCTCACGAGCAGTACTTC
TRBV5-1	-	TRBJ1-1	-	CASSLEVQPTEAFF	TGCGCCAGCAGCTTGGAGGTACAGCCAACTGAAGCTTTCTTT
TRBV6-5	TRBD1	TRBJ2-2	-	CASSPATGGTGELFF	TGTGCCAGCAGCCCCGCGACAGGGGGAACCGGGGAGCTGTTTTTT
TRBV19	-	TRBJ1-1	once	CASSIGRNTEAFF	TGTGCCAGTAGTATAGGGCGTAACACTGAAGCTTTCTTT
TRBV7-9	-	TRBJ1-3	-	CASSLEGAVPGNTIYF	TGTGCCAGCAGCTTAGAAGGGGCAGTCCCTGGAAACACCATATATTTT
TRBV19	-	TRBJ1-2	-	CATSIFSGGYTF	TGTGCCACAAGTATATTCAGCGGGGGCTACACCTTC
TRBV18	TRBD2	TRBJ2-1	-	CASSPGLAAYQFF	TGTGCCAGCTCACCGGGACTAGCGGCGTATCAGTTCTTC
TRBV24-1	TRBD1	TRBJ1-1	-	CATSEGGQMNTEAFF	TGTGCCACCAGTGAGGGGGGACAGATGAACACTGAAGCTTTCTTT
TRBV27	-	TRBJ2-5	-	CASSSFGDIQETQYF	TGTGCCAGCAGCTCCTTCGGGGACATACAAGAGACCCAGTACTTC
TRBV5-1	-	TRBJ1-2	-	CASSPYRDANYGYTF	TGCGCCAGCAGCCCCTACAGGGACGCTAACTATGGCTACACCTTC
TRBV6-4	-	TRBJ1-2	many	CASSDSGNYGYTF	TGTGCCAGCAGTGACTCGGGGAACTATGGCTACACCTTC
TRBV28	TRBD2	TRBJ2-5	-	CASSPRTSGRAVETQYF	TGTGCCAGCAGTCCCCGGACTAGCGGGAGGGCCGTAGAGACCCAGTACTTC
TRBV2	TRBD1	TRBJ1-3	-	CASSPRTGGGNTIYF	TGTGCCAGCAGTCCTAGGACAGGAGGTGGAAACACCATATATTTT
TRBV4-2	TRBD1	TRBJ2-1	-	CASSQGTGGYEQFF	TGTGCCAGCAGCCAAGGGACAGGGGGCTATGAGCAGTTCTTC
TRBV3-1/TRBV3-2	-	TRBJ1-1	few	CASSQSTVNTEAFF	TGTGCCAGCAGCCAATCGACGGTGAACACTGAAGCTTTCTTT
TRBV19	-	TRBJ1-3	-	CASSLTGYSGNTIYF	TGTGCCAGTAGTTTAACAGGTTACTCTGGAAACACCATATATTTT
TRBV24-1	TRBD2	TRBJ2-1	-	CATSDRSSGTYNEQFF	TGTGCCACCAGTGATAGGTCTAGCGGGACTTACAATGAGCAGTTCTTC
TRBV15	TRBD2	TRBJ2-1	once	CATSLAGASLSYNEQFF	TGTGCCACCAGCTTAGCGGGAGCTTCCTTATCCTACAATGAGCAGTTCTTC
TRBV29-1	-	TRBJ2-1	once	CSVGDSNEQFF	TGCAGCGTTGGGGACTCTAATGAGCAGTTCTTC
TRBV30	-	TRBJ1-1	once	CAWRGGVGLTEAFF	TGTGCCTGGAGAGGAGGGGTAGGGCTTACTGAAGCTTTCTTT